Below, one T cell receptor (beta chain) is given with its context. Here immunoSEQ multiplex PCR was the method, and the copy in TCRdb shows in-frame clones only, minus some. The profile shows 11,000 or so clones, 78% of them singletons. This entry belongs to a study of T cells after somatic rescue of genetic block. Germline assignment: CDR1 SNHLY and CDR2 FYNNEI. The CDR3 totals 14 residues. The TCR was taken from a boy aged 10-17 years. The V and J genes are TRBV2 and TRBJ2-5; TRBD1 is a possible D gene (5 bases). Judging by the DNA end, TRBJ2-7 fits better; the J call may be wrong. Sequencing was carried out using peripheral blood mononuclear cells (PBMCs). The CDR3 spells CASNPRTTPSEQYF. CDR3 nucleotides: TGTGCCAGCAACCCCCGGACAACGCCCAGCGAGCAGTACTTC.